Described below is a single T cell receptor beta chain sequence and its context. TCRdb keeps only in-frame clones here, not all; method: immunoSEQ multiplex PCR. This sample has 150,000 to 200,000 clones, with roughly 85% found just once. These data belong to a study of blood T cell repertoires in COVID-19. On the study more broadly: T cells, B-cell-depleted T cells, or PBMCs supplied cDNA or gDNA.

V was pared by 1 base and J by 4 bases, with 13 bases between. CDR3 size: 15 residues. Germline values: CDR1 MGHRA, CDR2 YSYEKL. The material sequenced was peripheral blood. The clonotype comes from a man aged 60-69 years with active or convalescent COVID-19. J is TRBJ1-2 and V is TRBV4-1; D is uncertain. The CDR3 loop reads CASSQVTGFGYGYTF. DNA for the CDR3: TGCGCCAGCAGCCAAGTTACGGGGTTCGGCTATGGCTACACCTTC.